This T cell receptor beta chain appears in the sequencing data of a study of cytomegalovirus exposure and HLA in healthy donors. Study at large: Across around 400 genotyped donors, over 70% landed in the Caucasian-associated ancestry cluster.

The study ran its PCR with 60 Vbeta and 13 Jbeta primers. Clones were read by immunoSEQ multiplex PCR, and TCRdb kept only the in-frame ones, dropping some. The table shows 160,000 or so clones, with 82% occurring only once. The study's findings and limits: Several top significant clusters appeared, in a later analysis, to be linked to common viral pathogens. The authors confirmed in vitro that three CMV-associated chains were specific for CMV antigens. Of the V segments, some could not be distinguished, including TRBV6-2 and TRBV6-3, and were excluded.

In regard to this clone: Its matching antigen is unknown.

The germline CDR1 and CDR2 sequences are SGHDT and YYEEEE. With 2 bases removed from V and 7 bases from J, the gap between germline ends came to 15 bases. The CDR3 is 14 residues long. Sequenced: PBMCs. V and J are TRBV5-6 and TRBJ2-5; TRBD2 might be the D (5 bases). This clonotype was sampled from a woman aged 45-59 years in good health and CMV-seropositive. The CDR3 coding sequence is TGTGCCAGCAGCTTAGTTCCGGGAACCGGGACCCAGTACTTC. Protein product: CASSLVPGTGTQYF.